The entry that follows covers one T cell receptor beta chain sequence. This specimen comes from a study of control samples from healthy donors and cancer patients. V dropped 2 bases and J dropped 7 bases, with 6 bases sitting between them. The CDR3 totals 13 residues. Germline V CDR1 and CDR2: SGHNT, YENEEA. Profiled with immunoSEQ multiplex PCR; TCRdb holds only in-frame clones, not every one. The data contain approximately 150,000 clones, 90% to 95% of them singletons. V gene TRBV11-3 combines with J gene TRBJ1-6; no clear D gene. The receptor was derived from a man aged 18 to 29 in good health. The sample comprised blood. The CDR3 sequence: CASSLNVNSPLHF. The DNA for the CDR3 is TGTGCCAGCAGCTTAAATGTCAATTCACCCCTCCACTTT.